The next 9 T cell receptor beta chains were all read from a single sample in a study of T cell repertoires in cytomegalovirus infection. What these receptors recognize is not known. From the reads, TCRdb called clonotypes with MiXCR, one entry per CDR3 protein. The table has 900,000 to 950,000 distinct CDR3 sequences, 25% to 40% seen once. This specimen was cultured CD8+ T cells from PBMCs, taken from culture after CMV antigen stimulation. These TCRs come from a human donor in good health (CMV status not recorded). Some clones in this sample may be carry-over from other donors' samples.

This clonotype appeared many times. This rearrangement joins TRBV7-9 to TRBJ1-2, with D perhaps matching TRBD1 (5 bases). This CDR3 is 15 amino acids long. V was clipped by 6 bases and J by 0 bases, with 14 bases between them. The germline gives CDR1 SEHNR, CDR2 FQNEAQ (reference sequence). CDR3 DNA: TGTGCCAGCAGACTCTCTTGGGGCACTAACTATGGCTACACCTTC. It translates to CASRLSWGTNYGYTF.

The chain couples TRBV6-1 to TRBJ1-6, with D hard to call. The V end lost 6 bases, the J end lost 7 bases, and 13 bases lay between the germline ends. The CDR3 totals 14 residues. The germline V gene encodes CDR1 MNHNS and CDR2 SASEGT. The CDR3 DNA follows: TGTGCCAGCAGCCTCCCTGAGTGGAATTCACCCCTCCACTTT. As protein: CASSLPEWNSPLHF.

The rearrangement uses TRBV27 and TRBJ2-7, with D hard to call. Germline V lookup: CDR1 MNHEY, CDR2 SMNVEV (reference sequence). Between the trimmed V and J ends, which lost 3 bases and 6 bases, there was a span of 6 bases. The CDR3 extends over 11 amino acids. The CDR3: CASSFGFEQYF. The CDR3 nucleotides are TGTGCCAGCAGTTTTGGGTTCGAGCAGTACTTC.

The chain is built from TRBV4-1 and TRBJ1-6; unclear D gene. The CDR3 runs to 15 residues. With 1 base removed from V and 7 bases from J, the gap between germline ends came to 11 bases. From germline, CDR1 is MGHRA and CDR2 YSYEKL. Here the CDR3 DNA reads TGCGCCAGCAGCCAAGGGATAACCGGGAATTCACCCCTCCACTTT. Protein sequence: CASSQGITGNSPLHF.

The chain carries TRBV7-6 and TRBJ1-1, with TRBD1 matching 10 bases. J was trimmed by 1 base and V by 6 bases; bases with no gene match: 11. The V gene's germline CDR1 is SGHVS and CDR2 FNYEAQ. The CDR3 consists of 17 residues. In DNA form, the CDR3 reads TGTGCCAGCAGTCGCCGACAGGGGGCCCCCTCGAACACTGAAGCTTTCTTT. This translates into CASSRRQGAPSNTEAFF.

This clonotype was counted many times. J is TRBJ2-5 and V is TRBV7-9, with 8 positions matching TRBD2. The CDR3 extends over 16 amino acids. CDR1 SEHNR and CDR2 FQNEAQ come from the germline V gene (reference sequence). The junction had 15 bases not matched to a gene; V was cut back by 4 bases and J by 8 bases. Written as DNA, the CDR3 is TGTGCCAGCAGCTCCCCGGTGGTGGCGGGGGGAATAACCCAGTACTTC. As protein: CASSSPVVAGGITQYF.

The chain is built from TRBV7-9 and TRBJ1-5, with D possibly being TRBD1 (5 bases). The length of the CDR3 is 14 residues. V gave up 2 bases and J gave up 6 bases, with 11 bases separating them. Germline V CDR1 and CDR2: SEHNR, FQNEAQ (reference sequence). CDR3 in amino acids: CASSLLGGSQPQHF. The CDR3 DNA is TGTGCCAGCAGCTTATTGGGGGGGAGTCAGCCCCAGCATTTT.

About this clonotype itself: This could be a read error, since a much larger clone is one nucleotide away. This chain joins TRBV7-2 and TRBJ2-2, with 14 bases that match TRBD2. There are 18 residues in the CDR3. CDR1 and CDR2 from the germline V gene are SGHTA and FQGNSA. V trimming: 5 bases; J trimming: 5 bases; junction bases outside the gene matches: 10. The CDR3 loop is CASSHRTSGGTVTGELFF. The CDR3, as DNA: TGTGCCAGCAGCCACCGGACTAGCGGGGGGACAGTAACCGGGGAGCTGTTTTTT.

The chain carries TRBV10-3 and TRBJ2-7, with 9 nucleotides matching TRBD1. With 7 bases clipped from V and 3 bases from J, the junction kept 10 bases outside the gene matches. Germline values: CDR1 ENHRY, CDR2 SYGVKD. The CDR3 spans 15 residues. CDR3: CAIKVGQGKSYEQYF. CDR3 bases: TGTGCCATCAAGGTGGGACAGGGTAAGAGCTACGAGCAGTACTTC.